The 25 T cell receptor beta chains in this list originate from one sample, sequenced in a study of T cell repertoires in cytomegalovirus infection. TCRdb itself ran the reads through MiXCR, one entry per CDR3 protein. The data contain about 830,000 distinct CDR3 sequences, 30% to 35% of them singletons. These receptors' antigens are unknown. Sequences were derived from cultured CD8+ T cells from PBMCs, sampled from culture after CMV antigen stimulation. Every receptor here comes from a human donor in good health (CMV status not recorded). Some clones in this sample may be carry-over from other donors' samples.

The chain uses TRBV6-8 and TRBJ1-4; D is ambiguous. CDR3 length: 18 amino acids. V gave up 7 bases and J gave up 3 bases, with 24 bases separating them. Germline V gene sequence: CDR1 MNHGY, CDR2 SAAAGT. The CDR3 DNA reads TGTGCCAGCACCCCTACCCCCCCAGGCAATTCGCCTAATGAAAAACTGTTTTTT. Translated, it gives CASTPTPPGNSPNEKLFF.

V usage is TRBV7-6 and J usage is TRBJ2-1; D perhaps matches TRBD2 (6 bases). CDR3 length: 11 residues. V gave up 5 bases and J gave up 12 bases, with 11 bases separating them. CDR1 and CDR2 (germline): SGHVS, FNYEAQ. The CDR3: CASSVGGGQFF. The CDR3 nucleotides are TGTGCCAGCAGCGTGGGAGGAGGGCAGTTCTTC.

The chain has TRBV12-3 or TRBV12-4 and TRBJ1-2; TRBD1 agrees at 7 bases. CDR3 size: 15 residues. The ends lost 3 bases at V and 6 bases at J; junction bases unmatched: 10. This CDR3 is CASSFPARQGNGYTF. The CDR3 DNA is TGTGCCAGCAGTTTCCCGGCGCGACAGGGAAATGGCTACACCTTC.

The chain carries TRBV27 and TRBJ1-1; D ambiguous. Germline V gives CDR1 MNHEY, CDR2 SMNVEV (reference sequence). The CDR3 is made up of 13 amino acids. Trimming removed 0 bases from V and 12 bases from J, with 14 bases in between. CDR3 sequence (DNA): TGTGCCAGCAGTTTATCGTTCCGGGAGCAAACTTTCTTT. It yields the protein CASSLSFREQTFF.

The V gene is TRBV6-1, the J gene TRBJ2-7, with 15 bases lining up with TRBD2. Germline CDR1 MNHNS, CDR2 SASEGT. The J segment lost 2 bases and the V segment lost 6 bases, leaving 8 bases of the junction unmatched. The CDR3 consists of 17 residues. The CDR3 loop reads CASRAGTSGGSPYEQYF. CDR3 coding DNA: TGTGCCAGCAGAGCCGGGACTAGCGGGGGGTCGCCCTACGAGCAGTACTTC.

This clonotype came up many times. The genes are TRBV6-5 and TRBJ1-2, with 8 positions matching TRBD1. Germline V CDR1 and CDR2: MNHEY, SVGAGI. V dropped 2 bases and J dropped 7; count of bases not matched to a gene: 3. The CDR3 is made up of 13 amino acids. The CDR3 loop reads CASSYQGAGGYTF. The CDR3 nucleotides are TGTGCCAGCAGTTACCAGGGGGCGGGTGGCTACACCTTC.

CDR3 protein: CASTVGTHGTEAFF. The CDR3 nucleotides read TGTGCCAGCACTGTTGGGACCCATGGGACTGAAGCTTTCTTT. This sequence joins TRBV27 and TRBJ1-1; TRBD1 is a possible D gene (5 bases). Trimming pared 7 bases from V and 5 bases from J, leaving 17 bases between. Germline V lookup: CDR1 MNHEY, CDR2 SMNVEV (reference sequence). The CDR3 covers 14 residues.

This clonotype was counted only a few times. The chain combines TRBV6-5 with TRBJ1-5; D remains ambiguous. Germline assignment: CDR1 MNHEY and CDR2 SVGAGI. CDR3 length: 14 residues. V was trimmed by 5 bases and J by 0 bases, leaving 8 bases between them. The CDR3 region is CASSPGFSNQPQHF. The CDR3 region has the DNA TGTGCCAGCAGTCCGGGTTTTAGCAATCAGCCCCAGCATTTT.

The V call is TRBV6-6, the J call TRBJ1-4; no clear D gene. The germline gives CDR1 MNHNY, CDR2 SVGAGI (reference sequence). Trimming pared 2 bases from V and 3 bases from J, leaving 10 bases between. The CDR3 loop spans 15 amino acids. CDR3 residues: CASSYRGQANEKLFF. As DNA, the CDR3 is TGTGCCAGCAGTTACCGCGGGCAGGCTAATGAAAAACTGTTTTTT.

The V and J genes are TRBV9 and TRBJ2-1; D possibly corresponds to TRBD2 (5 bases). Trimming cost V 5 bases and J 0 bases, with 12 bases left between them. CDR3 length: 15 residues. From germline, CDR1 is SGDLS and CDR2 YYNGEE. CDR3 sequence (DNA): TGTGCCAGCAGTGCAGCGGAAAGCTCCTACAATGAGCAGTTCTTC. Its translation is CASSAAESSYNEQFF.

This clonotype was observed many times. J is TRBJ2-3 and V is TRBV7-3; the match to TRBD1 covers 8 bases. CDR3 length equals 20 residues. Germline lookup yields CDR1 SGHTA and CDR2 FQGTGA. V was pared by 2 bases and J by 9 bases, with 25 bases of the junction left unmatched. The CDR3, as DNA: TGTGCCAGCAGCTTATCCGGGACAGGTTTAGGTCCAGGGCCAATAATGACGCAGTATTTT. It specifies CASSLSGTGLGPGPIMTQYF.

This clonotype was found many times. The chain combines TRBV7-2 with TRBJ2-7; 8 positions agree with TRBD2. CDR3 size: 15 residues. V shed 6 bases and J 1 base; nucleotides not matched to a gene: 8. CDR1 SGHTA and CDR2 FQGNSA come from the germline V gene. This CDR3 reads CASRPSSGGSYEQYF. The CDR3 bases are TGTGCCAGCAGACCTAGCAGCGGGGGATCCTACGAGCAGTACTTC. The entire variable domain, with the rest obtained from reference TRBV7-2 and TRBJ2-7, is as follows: GAGVSQSPSNKVTEKGKDVELRCDPISGHTALYWYRQSLGQGLEFLIYFQGNSAPDKSGLPSDRFSAERTGGSVSTLTIQRTQQEDSAVYLCASRPSSGGSYEQYFGPGTRLTVT.

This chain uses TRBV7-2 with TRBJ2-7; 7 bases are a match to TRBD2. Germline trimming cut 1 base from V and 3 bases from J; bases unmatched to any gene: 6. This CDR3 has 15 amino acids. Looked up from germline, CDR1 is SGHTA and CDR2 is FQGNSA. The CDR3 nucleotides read TGTGCCAGCAGCTTAGGCTCTAGCGGCTTCTACGAGCAGTACTTC. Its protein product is CASSLGSSGFYEQYF.

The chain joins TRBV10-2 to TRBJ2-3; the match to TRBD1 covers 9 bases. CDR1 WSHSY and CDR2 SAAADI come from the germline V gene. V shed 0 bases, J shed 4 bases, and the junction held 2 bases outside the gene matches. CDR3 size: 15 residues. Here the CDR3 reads CASSESGQGSDTQYF. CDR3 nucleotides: TGCGCCAGCAGTGAGTCGGGACAGGGCTCAGATACGCAGTATTTT.

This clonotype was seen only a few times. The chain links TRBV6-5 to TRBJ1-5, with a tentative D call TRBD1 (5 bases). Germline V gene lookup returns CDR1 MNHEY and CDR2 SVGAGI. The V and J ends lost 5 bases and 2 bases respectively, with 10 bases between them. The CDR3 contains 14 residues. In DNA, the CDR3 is TGTGCCAGCAGTGGGGGTTATGGCAATCAGCCCCAGCATTTT. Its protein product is CASSGGYGNQPQHF.

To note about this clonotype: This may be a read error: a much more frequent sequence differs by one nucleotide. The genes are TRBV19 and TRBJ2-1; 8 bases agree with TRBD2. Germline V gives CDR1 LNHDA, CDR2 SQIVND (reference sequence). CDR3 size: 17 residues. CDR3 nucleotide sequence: TGTGCCAGTAGTATAGATCACGCGCGGGGGGTTTACAATGAGCAGATCTTC. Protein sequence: CASSIDHARGVYNEQIF.

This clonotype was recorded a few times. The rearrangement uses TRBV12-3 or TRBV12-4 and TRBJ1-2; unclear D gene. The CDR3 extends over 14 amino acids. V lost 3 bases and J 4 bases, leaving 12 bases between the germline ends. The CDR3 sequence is CASSLSGGSYGYTF. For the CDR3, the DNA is TGTGCCAGCAGTTTGTCTGGCGGGTCCTATGGCTACACCTTC.

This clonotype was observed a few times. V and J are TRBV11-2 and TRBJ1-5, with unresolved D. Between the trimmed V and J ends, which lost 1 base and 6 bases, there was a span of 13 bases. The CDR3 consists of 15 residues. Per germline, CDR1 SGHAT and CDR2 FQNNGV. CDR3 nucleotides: TGTGCCAGCAGCTTAGGGCCCGGGTGGGTTCAGCCCCAGCATTTT. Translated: CASSLGPGWVQPQHF.

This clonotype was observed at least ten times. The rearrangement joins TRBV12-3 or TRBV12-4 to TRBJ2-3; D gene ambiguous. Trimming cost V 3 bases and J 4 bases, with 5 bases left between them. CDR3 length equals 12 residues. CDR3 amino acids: CASSFGSDTQYF. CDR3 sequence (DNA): TGTGCCAGCAGTTTCGGGTCAGATACGCAGTATTTT.

CDR3 nucleotide sequence: TGTGCCAGCTCCGACTTATCCGGGACAGGGGGCCAGGGCAATCAGCCCCAGCATTTT. Residues: CASSDLSGTGGQGNQPQHF. V usage is TRBV18 and J usage is TRBJ1-5; the match to TRBD1 covers 12 bases. V lost 6 bases to trimming and J lost 2 bases; unmatched junction nucleotides: 14. The germline V gene encodes CDR1 KGHSH and CDR2 LQKENI. The CDR3 has 19 amino acids.

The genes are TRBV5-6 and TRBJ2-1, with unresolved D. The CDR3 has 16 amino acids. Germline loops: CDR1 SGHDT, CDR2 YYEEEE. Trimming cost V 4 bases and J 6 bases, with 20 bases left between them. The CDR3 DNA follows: TGTGCCAGCAGCCCAACATTACGGGCCGAAGTCAATGAGCAGTTCTTC. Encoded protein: CASSPTLRAEVNEQFF.

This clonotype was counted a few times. The CDR3 sequence is CASSFETVNEQFF. CDR3 bases: TGTGCCAGCAGCTTTGAGACAGTCAATGAGCAGTTCTTC. The rearrangement joins TRBV7-6 to TRBJ2-1, with D tentatively TRBD1 (5 bases). V was pared by 3 bases and J by 6 bases, with 9 bases between. The CDR3 spans 13 residues. Germline V gives CDR1 SGHVS, CDR2 FNYEAQ.

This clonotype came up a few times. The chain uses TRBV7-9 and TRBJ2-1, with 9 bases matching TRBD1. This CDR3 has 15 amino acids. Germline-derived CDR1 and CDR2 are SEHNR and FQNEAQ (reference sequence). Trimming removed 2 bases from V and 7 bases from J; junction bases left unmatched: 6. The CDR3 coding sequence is TGTGCCAGCAGCTTAATCGGGACAGGGAGGAATGAGCAGTTCTTC. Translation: CASSLIGTGRNEQFF.

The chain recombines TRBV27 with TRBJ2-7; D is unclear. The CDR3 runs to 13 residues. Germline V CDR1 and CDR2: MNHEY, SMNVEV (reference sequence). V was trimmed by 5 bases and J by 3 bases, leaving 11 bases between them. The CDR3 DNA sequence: TGTGCCAGCAGTCCCGCGTGGGGCTACGAGCAGTACTTC. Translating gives CASSPAWGYEQYF.

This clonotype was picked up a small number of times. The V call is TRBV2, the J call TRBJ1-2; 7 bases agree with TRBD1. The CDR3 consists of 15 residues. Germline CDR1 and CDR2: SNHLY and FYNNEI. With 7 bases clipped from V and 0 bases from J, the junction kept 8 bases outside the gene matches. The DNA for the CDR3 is TGTGCCAGCAATCTGGACAGGTTCCCTAACTATGGCTACACCTTC. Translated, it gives CASNLDRFPNYGYTF.